Each of the 28 T cell receptor beta chains below was sequenced from the same sample in a study of control samples from healthy donors and cancer patients. Here immunoSEQ multiplex PCR was the method, and the copy in TCRdb shows in-frame clones only, minus some. The sample yields tens of thousands of clones, approximately 90% seen once. The sequencing sample was made of PBMCs. These receptors all stem from a woman in her forties with head and neck cancer.

The chain uses TRBV21-1 and TRBJ2-1; the D call of TRBD2 is as the table states it, not checked on the DNA. TRBV21-1 is shown as a pseudogene. This CDR3 contains 17 residues. CDR3 residues: CASTRTSGGSSYNEQFF. CDR3 nucleotides: TGTGCCAGCACCCGGACTAGCGGAGGCAGCTCCTACAATGAGCAGTTCTTC.

The rearrangement links TRBV12-3 or TRBV12-4 to TRBJ2-7; D is undetermined. V was shortened by 1 base and J by 6 bases, with 7 bases between the two germline ends. CDR3 length equals 12 residues. The CDR3 loop reads CASSLGGGEQYF. In DNA, the CDR3 is TGTGCCAGCAGTTTAGGGGGTGGCGAGCAGTACTTC.

The CDR3: CASSITGGDTGELFF. The CDR3 region has the DNA TGTGCCAGCAGCATTACAGGGGGGGACACCGGGGAGCTGTTTTTT. The chain carries TRBV9 and TRBJ2-2; D might be TRBD1 (8 bases). Trimming shortened V by 4 bases and J by 3 bases, and 13 bases separated the two germline ends. CDR3 length: 15 residues. The V gene's germline CDR1 is SGDLS and CDR2 YYNGEE.

In nucleotides, the CDR3 is TGTGCCAGCAGCTTGGTAAGGGATGAAAAACTGTTTTTT. It yields the protein CASSLVRDEKLFF. J is TRBJ1-4 and V is TRBV5-6; D not resolved. CDR1 SGHDT and CDR2 YYEEEE come from the germline V gene. The CDR3 runs to 13 residues. V was trimmed by 0 bases and J by 6 bases, leaving 6 bases between them. Full variable domain (rest looked up from reference TRBV5-6 and TRBJ1-4): DAGVTQSPTHLIKTRGQQVTLRCSPKSGHDTVSWYQQALGQGPQFIFQYYEEEERQRGNFPDRFSGHQFPNYSSELNVNALLLGDSALYLCASSLVRDEKLFFGSGTQLSVL.

The rearrangement joins TRBV19 to TRBJ2-7; 9 bases are shared with TRBD2. CDR3 size: 15 residues. The V gene's germline CDR1 is LNHDA and CDR2 SQIVND (reference sequence). V gave up 6 bases and J gave up 1 base; unmatched junction bases: 7. CDR3 amino acids: CASSQSGGLSYEQYF. In DNA form, the CDR3 reads TGTGCCAGTAGCCAAAGCGGGGGGTTGTCCTACGAGCAGTACTTC.

This chain links TRBV27 with TRBJ2-7; 7 bases line up with TRBD2. The CDR3 loop spans 16 amino acids. Trimming removed 5 bases from V and 1 base from J; junction bases left unmatched: 11. CDR1 and CDR2 from the germline V gene are MNHEY and SMNVEV (reference sequence). The CDR3 protein is CASSDSGTITSYEQYF. Here the CDR3 DNA reads TGTGCCAGCAGTGATAGTGGGACTATAACTTCCTACGAGCAGTACTTC.

The chain has TRBV21-1 and TRBJ2-7; the listed D gene, TRBD2, was not tested against the DNA. TRBV21-1 counts as a pseudogene. CDR3 length: 15 amino acids. CDR3 DNA: TGTGCCAGCAGCCCTAGCGGGACGAGCTCCTACGAGCAGTACTTC. Its protein product is CASSPSGTSSYEQYF.

This rearrangement joins TRBV7-8 to TRBJ2-1; D gene uncertain. Trimming shortened V by 6 bases and J by 0 bases, and 12 bases separated the two germline ends. The CDR3 extends over 15 amino acids. Germline values: CDR1 SGHVS, CDR2 FQNEAQ. The CDR3 coding sequence is TGTGCCAGCAGTTCCGCCCAATTCTCCTACAATGAGCAGTTCTTC. Residues: CASSSAQFSYNEQFF.

This chain joins TRBV12-3 or TRBV12-4 and TRBJ2-3; D ambiguous. V was pared by 4 bases and J by 2 bases, with 1 base between. The CDR3 loop spans 11 amino acids. CDR3 residues: CASSSTDTQYF. The DNA for the CDR3 is TGTGCCAGCAGTTCCACAGATACGCAGTATTTT.

V gene TRBV5-1 combines with J gene TRBJ1-3, with 9 bases identical to TRBD1. Trimming at V came to 2 bases and at J to 0 bases, leaving 18 bases not matched to a gene. Germline V gene sequence: CDR1 SGHRS, CDR2 YFSETQ. CDR3 length equals 21 residues. The CDR3 sequence is CASSFSDRGKDEESSGNTIYF. CDR3 bases: TGCGCCAGCAGCTTCTCAGACAGGGGGAAGGATGAGGAGAGCTCTGGAAACACCATATATTTT.

The CDR3 sequence is CAWSLAGGSTDTQYF. DNA of the CDR3: TGTGCCTGGAGTCTAGCGGGAGGTAGCACAGATACGCAGTATTTT. The J gene is TRBJ2-3, the V gene TRBV30; 11 bases map to TRBD2. The V gene end was trimmed by 2 bases and the J gene end by 0 bases; junction bases not matched to a gene: 1. CDR1 is GTSNPN, CDR2 SVGIG, per germline (reference sequence). The CDR3 runs to 15 residues.

The rearrangement links TRBV14 to TRBJ2-5; D remains ambiguous. Trimming pared 0 bases from V and 4 bases from J, leaving 9 bases between. Germline lookup yields CDR1 SGHDN and CDR2 FVKESK. The CDR3 runs to 14 residues. This CDR3 reads CASSQDRGAETQYF. The CDR3 DNA is TGTGCCAGCAGCCAAGATAGAGGCGCAGAGACCCAGTACTTC.

In this sample, this clone turned up a few times. This chain connects TRBV30 to TRBJ1-2, with 9 bases identical to TRBD1. V lost 1 base, J lost 8 bases, and 11 bases stayed unmatched. The CDR3 has 15 amino acids. Germline CDR1 reads GTSNPN; CDR2 reads SVGIG (reference sequence). The CDR3 region has the DNA TGTGCCTGGAGTGGGGGGACAGGGACAGGTTTGGGCTACACCTTC. Translating gives CAWSGGTGTGLGYTF.

This chain uses TRBV24-1 with TRBJ2-7, with 7 positions matching TRBD1. The CDR3 covers 14 residues. The germline V gene encodes CDR1 KGHDR and CDR2 SFDVKD. J was trimmed by 4 bases and V by 3 bases; bases with no gene match: 5. CDR3 sequence (DNA): TGTGCCACCAGTGATGCAGGGACAGATTACGAGCAGTACTTC. Translating gives CATSDAGTDYEQYF.

V gene TRBV7-3 combines with J gene TRBJ2-7; 7 nucleotides align to TRBD2. This CDR3 has 15 residues. Trimming at V came to 3 bases and at J to 2 bases, leaving 7 bases not matched to a gene. From germline, CDR1 is SGHTA and CDR2 FQGTGA. The CDR3 sequence is CASSFTGGGPYEQYF. The DNA of the CDR3 is TGTGCCAGCAGCTTCACGGGAGGCGGTCCCTACGAGCAGTACTTC.

The table lists this clone with a few counts. The V call is TRBV19, the J call TRBJ1-1, with D maybe TRBD1 (6 bases). Trimming took off 4 bases at V and 3 bases at J, with 9 bases between the two ends. This CDR3 has 13 amino acids. Germline lookup yields CDR1 LNHDA and CDR2 SQIVND (reference sequence). For the CDR3, the DNA is TGTGCCAGTAGTACCCAGGGGCACACTGAAGCTTTCTTT. Translating it yields CASSTQGHTEAFF.

V and J are TRBV5-1 and TRBJ2-1, with TRBD2 as a possible D gene (5 bases). CDR1 SGHRS and CDR2 YFSETQ come from the germline V gene. The CDR3 covers 17 residues. V gave up 0 bases and J gave up 0 bases, with 13 bases separating them. The DNA for the CDR3 is TGCGCCAGCAGCTTGGTCCGGACGGGAAGCTCCTACAATGAGCAGTTCTTC. Its translation is CASSLVRTGSSYNEQFF. Filled out from reference TRBV5-1 and TRBJ2-1, the complete variable domain reads KAGVTQTPRYLIKTRGQQVTLSCSPISGHRSVSWYQQTPGQGLQFLFEYFSETQRNKGNFPGRFSGRQFSNSRSEMNVSTLELGDSALYLCASSLVRTGSSYNEQFFGPGTRLTVL.

The chain has TRBV9 and TRBJ2-3; 10 bases map to TRBD2. Germline lookup yields CDR1 SGDLS and CDR2 YYNGEE. The CDR3 covers 17 residues. V was pared by 0 bases and J by 6 bases, with 10 bases of the junction left unmatched. CDR3 residues: CASSVVTAGGPGDTQYF. The CDR3 bases are TGTGCCAGCAGCGTAGTGACAGCGGGGGGGCCGGGGGATACGCAGTATTTT. Based on the CDR3 plus reference TRBV9 and TRBJ2-3, the full variable domain is DSGVTQTPKHLITATGQRVTLRCSPRSGDLSVYWYQQSLDQGLQFLIQYYNGEERAKGNILERFSAQQFPDLHSELNLSSLELGDSALYFCASSVVTAGGPGDTQYFGPGTRLTVL.

The rearrangement joins TRBV14 to TRBJ2-3; possibly TRBD1 for D (6 bases). Germline CDR1 reads SGHDN; CDR2 reads FVKESK. This CDR3 is 16 amino acids long. The V gene lost 0 bases and the J gene lost 4 bases, with 14 bases spanning the gap. CDR3 region: CASSQERNRAADTQYF. The CDR3 DNA is TGTGCCAGCAGCCAAGAGCGTAACAGGGCGGCAGATACGCAGTATTTT.

V is TRBV6-2 or TRBV6-3 and J is TRBJ1-6; TRBD1 agrees at 8 bases. This CDR3 comprises 19 residues. Looked up from germline, CDR1 is MNHEY and CDR2 is SVGEGT. With 2 bases clipped from V and 0 bases from J, the junction kept 9 bases outside the gene matches. The CDR3 sequence: CASSYPPWTGSSYNSPLHF. The CDR3 bases are TGTGCCAGCAGTTACCCACCATGGACAGGGAGCTCCTATAATTCACCCCTCCACTTT.

The chain joins TRBV19 to TRBJ1-5; no reliable D call. The CDR3 runs 13 residues. V dropped 6 bases and J dropped 0 bases, with 6 bases sitting between them. CDR1 and CDR2 (germline): LNHDA, SQIVND (reference sequence). This CDR3 is CASRVNSNQPQHF. As DNA, the CDR3 is TGTGCCAGTAGAGTAAATAGCAATCAGCCCCAGCATTTT.

Only one count was recorded for this clone. This sequence joins TRBV5-4 and TRBJ2-7; TRBD1 matches at 7 bases. CDR3 length equals 12 residues. The trim removed 4 bases at V and 4 bases at J, leaving 2 bases unmatched. Germline V gene sequence: CDR1 SGHNT, CDR2 YYREEE (reference sequence). The CDR3 region has the DNA TGTGCCAGCAGCACGACAGGGTACGAGCAGTACTTC. This sequence encodes CASSTTGYEQYF.

The rearrangement uses TRBV2 and TRBJ2-5; D might be TRBD1 or TRBD2, each matching 6 bases. The ends were cut back, 7 bases at V and 5 bases at J, with 20 bases in the middle. Per germline, CDR1 SNHLY and CDR2 FYNNEI. The CDR3 length is 15 residues. Written as DNA, the CDR3 is TGTGCCAGCACCCTTATGGGGGGCGCTGGGGAGACCCAGTACTTC. Amino acids: CASTLMGGAGETQYF.

This clone came up once. This chain joins TRBV6-2 or TRBV6-3 and TRBJ2-1, with D possibly TRBD2 on 5 matching bases. Germline CDR1 MNHEY, CDR2 SVGEGT. The CDR3 runs to 11 residues. Between the trimmed V and J ends, which lost 5 bases and 12 bases, there was a span of 11 bases. In DNA, the CDR3 is TGTGCCAGCAGTCTGGACTCTTGGCAGTTCTTC. As protein: CASSLDSWQFF.

The chain is built from TRBV6-1 and TRBJ2-2; D gene uncertain. With 4 bases removed from V and 0 bases from J, the gap between germline ends came to 12 bases. The CDR3 consists of 16 residues. CDR1 is MNHNS, CDR2 SASEGT, per germline. The CDR3 spells CASSARQAANTGELFF. The CDR3 nucleotides read TGTGCCAGCAGTGCGCGGCAGGCGGCGAACACCGGGGAGCTGTTTTTT.

This clone was seen a single time. Other DNA variants within this sample encode the same CDR3. The chain joins TRBV27 to TRBJ1-3; D is uncertain. This CDR3 is 13 amino acids long. Germline V CDR1 and CDR2: MNHEY, SMNVEV (reference sequence). Trimming pared 5 bases from V and 0 bases from J, leaving 5 bases between. CDR3 DNA sequence: TGTGCCAGCAGTCAGAGCTCTGGAAACACCATATATTTT. Translating gives CASSQSSGNTIYF.

CDR3 sequence reads: CASNMAASNQPQHF. The CDR3 nucleotides are TGTGCCAGCAATATGGCAGCAAGCAATCAGCCCCAGCATTTT. The chain carries TRBV27 and TRBJ1-5; D gene unclear. Trimming pared 7 bases from V and 1 base from J, leaving 11 bases between. Per germline, CDR1 MNHEY and CDR2 SMNVEV (reference sequence). CDR3 length: 14 residues.

The J gene is TRBJ2-5, the V gene TRBV5-4; 8 positions match TRBD2. Germline V lookup: CDR1 SGHNT, CDR2 YYREEE (reference sequence). The trim removed 1 base at V and 5 bases at J, leaving 10 bases unmatched. The CDR3 is 16 amino acids. CDR3 sequence (DNA): TGTGCCAGCAGCTTGAAGGGGTCAGCGGGGGTGGAGACCCAGTACTTC. Its protein is CASSLKGSAGVETQYF.